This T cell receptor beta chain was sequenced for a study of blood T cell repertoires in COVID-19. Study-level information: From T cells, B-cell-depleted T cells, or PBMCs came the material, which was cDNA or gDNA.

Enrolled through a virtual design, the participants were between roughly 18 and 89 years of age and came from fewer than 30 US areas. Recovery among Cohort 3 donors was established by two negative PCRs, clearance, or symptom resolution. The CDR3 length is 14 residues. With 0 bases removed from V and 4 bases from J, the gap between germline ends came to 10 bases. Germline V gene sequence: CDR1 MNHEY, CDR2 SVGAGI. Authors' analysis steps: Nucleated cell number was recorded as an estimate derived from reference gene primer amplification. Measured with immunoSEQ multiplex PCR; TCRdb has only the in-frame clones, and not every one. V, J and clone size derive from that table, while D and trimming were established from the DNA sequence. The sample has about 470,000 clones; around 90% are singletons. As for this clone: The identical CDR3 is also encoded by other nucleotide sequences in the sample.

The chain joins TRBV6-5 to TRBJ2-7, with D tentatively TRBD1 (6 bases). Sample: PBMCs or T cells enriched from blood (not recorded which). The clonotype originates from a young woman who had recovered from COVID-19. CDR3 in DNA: TGTGCCAGCAGTTACTCTGGACAGACTTACGAGCAGTACTTC. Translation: CASSYSGQTYEQYF.